Listed here are 12 T cell receptor beta chains from one sample, sequenced in a study of blood T cells in healthy people across ages. Together with a sample-barcoded 5' primer, a J-beta primer mix was included in a second PCR lasting roughly 6 to 12 cycles. A single record per CDR3 protein comes from TCRdb applying MiXCR to the 5' RACE reads. Of about 940,000 distinct CDR3 sequences listed, around 48% were seen once; the top ten hold around an eighth. The sequencing input was blood. The receptors were gathered from a man aged 25-45 years in good health.

The J gene is TRBJ2-1, the V gene TRBV7-2, with TRBD2 as a possible D gene (6 bases). V was clipped by 6 bases and J by 9 bases, with 18 bases between them. This CDR3 is 14 amino acids long. Germline V CDR1 and CDR2: SGHTA, FQGNSA. The CDR3 is CASRGDGGWAEQFF. CDR3 nucleotide sequence: TGTGCCAGCAGGGGTGACGGGGGATGGGCTGAGCAGTTCTTC.

As DNA, the CDR3 is TGTGCCGGCGGACAGGCCTACGAGCAGTACTTC. It encodes CAGGQAYEQYF. This rearrangement joins TRBV28 to TRBJ2-4; 7 positions match TRBD1. The end of the DNA fits TRBJ2-7 better, so the J call may be wrong. The CDR3 has 11 amino acids. Looked up from germline, CDR1 is MDHEN and CDR2 is SYDVKM.

The table lists this clonotype with a few counts. The gene calls are TRBV24-1 and TRBJ1-2; D is unclear. Germline lookup yields CDR1 KGHDR and CDR2 SFDVKD. The CDR3 is 13 residues long. V shed 0 bases and J shed 2 bases, with 3 bases lying between them. The CDR3 here is CATSDLENYGYTF. As DNA, the CDR3 is TGTGCCACCAGTGATTTGGAGAACTATGGCTACACCTTC.

The V gene is TRBV6-5, the J gene TRBJ2-7; D gene unclear. The better agreement between TRBJ2-5 and the DNA end casts doubt on the J call. The CDR3 is 14 residues long. Germline loops: CDR1 MNHEY, CDR2 SVGAGI. CDR3 DNA sequence: TGTGCCAGCAGTTACGGTGGCAAGTCGGAGACCCAGTACTTC. Translated: CASSYGGKSETQYF.

V is TRBV29-1 and J is TRBJ2-7; weak D call: TRBD2 (5 bases). Germline V gene lookup returns CDR1 SQVTM and CDR2 ANQGSEA. The CDR3 loop spans 16 amino acids. V was pared by 0 bases and J by 0 bases, with 15 bases between. CDR3 coding DNA: TGCAGCGTTGAAGAGTCCGGGGTGGGATCCTCCTACGAGCAGTACTTC. Translating it yields CSVEESGVGSSYEQYF.

The count of this clonotype is one. This clone may be a read error of a much larger clone one base away. No conserved phenylalanine or tryptophan ends this CDR3, so it is likely a read error. The V gene is TRBV5-1, the J gene TRBJ2-7; TRBD2 is a possible D gene (6 bases). CDR1 is SGHRS, CDR2 YFSETQ, per germline. The CDR3 runs 14 residues. Trimming took off 2 bases at V and 5 bases at J, with 14 bases between the two ends. The CDR3 loop is CASSFGSGGNEQYL. CDR3 DNA: TGCGCCAGCAGCTTTGGCAGTGGGGGGAACGAGCAGTACTTG.

The rearrangement links TRBV15 to TRBJ2-3; maybe TRBD1 (5 bases). Germline assignment: CDR1 LNHNV and CDR2 YYDKDF (reference sequence). CDR3 length: 16 residues. V was pared by 0 bases and J by 0 bases, with 10 bases between. CDR3 residues: CATSRDAGYSTDTQYF. Here the CDR3 DNA reads TGTGCCACCAGCAGAGATGCAGGGTATAGCACAGATACGCAGTATTTT.

This chain uses TRBV3-1 with TRBJ2-3; D is uncertain. The CDR3 has 14 residues. V lost 3 bases and J lost 4, with 11 bases in between. Germline V gives CDR1 LGHDT, CDR2 YNNKEL (reference sequence). This CDR3 is CASSQDLSPDTQYF. The CDR3 region has the DNA TGTGCCAGCAGCCAGGACCTTTCACCAGATACGCAGTATTTT.

The chain carries TRBV6-5 and TRBJ1-2, with D perhaps matching TRBD1 (5 bases). With 2 bases removed from V and 4 bases from J, the gap between germline ends came to 11 bases. The germline gives CDR1 MNHEY, CDR2 SVGAGI. The CDR3 spans 14 residues. The CDR3 nucleotides read TGTGCCAGCAGTTACGACAGCACCCGCTATGGCTACACCTTC. Protein: CASSYDSTRYGYTF.

This clonotype came up a few times. The rearrangement uses TRBV20-1 and TRBJ2-4; 15 bases are a match to TRBD2. Germline V lookup: CDR1 DFQATT, CDR2 SNEGSKA (reference sequence). This CDR3 comprises 17 residues. V lost 4 bases, J lost 2 bases, and 6 bases stayed unmatched. DNA of the CDR3: TGCAGTGCTACCGGGACTAGCGGGGGGAGAACCAAAAACATTCAGTACTTC. Encoded protein: CSATGTSGGRTKNIQYF.

This clonotype was seen more than once but under ten times. The chain recombines TRBV9 with TRBJ2-3; D gene ambiguous. Germline V gene data show CDR1 as SGDLS and CDR2 as YYNGEE. Trimming shortened V by 0 bases and J by 2 bases, and 10 bases separated the two germline ends. The CDR3 is made up of 15 amino acids. For the CDR3, the DNA is TGTGCCAGCAGCGTAGGCGCTTCGGACACAGATACGCAGTATTTT. Residues: CASSVGASDTDTQYF.

This sequence joins TRBV10-3 and TRBJ2-1; 9 bases align to TRBD2. The CDR3 is 15 amino acids. Germline CDR1 is ENHRY and CDR2 is SYGVKD. V shed 4 bases and J 4 bases; nucleotides not matched to a gene: 5. The CDR3 sequence: CAISAGAGGYNEQFF. DNA of the CDR3: TGTGCCATCAGTGCCGGGGCGGGGGGGTACAATGAGCAGTTCTTC.